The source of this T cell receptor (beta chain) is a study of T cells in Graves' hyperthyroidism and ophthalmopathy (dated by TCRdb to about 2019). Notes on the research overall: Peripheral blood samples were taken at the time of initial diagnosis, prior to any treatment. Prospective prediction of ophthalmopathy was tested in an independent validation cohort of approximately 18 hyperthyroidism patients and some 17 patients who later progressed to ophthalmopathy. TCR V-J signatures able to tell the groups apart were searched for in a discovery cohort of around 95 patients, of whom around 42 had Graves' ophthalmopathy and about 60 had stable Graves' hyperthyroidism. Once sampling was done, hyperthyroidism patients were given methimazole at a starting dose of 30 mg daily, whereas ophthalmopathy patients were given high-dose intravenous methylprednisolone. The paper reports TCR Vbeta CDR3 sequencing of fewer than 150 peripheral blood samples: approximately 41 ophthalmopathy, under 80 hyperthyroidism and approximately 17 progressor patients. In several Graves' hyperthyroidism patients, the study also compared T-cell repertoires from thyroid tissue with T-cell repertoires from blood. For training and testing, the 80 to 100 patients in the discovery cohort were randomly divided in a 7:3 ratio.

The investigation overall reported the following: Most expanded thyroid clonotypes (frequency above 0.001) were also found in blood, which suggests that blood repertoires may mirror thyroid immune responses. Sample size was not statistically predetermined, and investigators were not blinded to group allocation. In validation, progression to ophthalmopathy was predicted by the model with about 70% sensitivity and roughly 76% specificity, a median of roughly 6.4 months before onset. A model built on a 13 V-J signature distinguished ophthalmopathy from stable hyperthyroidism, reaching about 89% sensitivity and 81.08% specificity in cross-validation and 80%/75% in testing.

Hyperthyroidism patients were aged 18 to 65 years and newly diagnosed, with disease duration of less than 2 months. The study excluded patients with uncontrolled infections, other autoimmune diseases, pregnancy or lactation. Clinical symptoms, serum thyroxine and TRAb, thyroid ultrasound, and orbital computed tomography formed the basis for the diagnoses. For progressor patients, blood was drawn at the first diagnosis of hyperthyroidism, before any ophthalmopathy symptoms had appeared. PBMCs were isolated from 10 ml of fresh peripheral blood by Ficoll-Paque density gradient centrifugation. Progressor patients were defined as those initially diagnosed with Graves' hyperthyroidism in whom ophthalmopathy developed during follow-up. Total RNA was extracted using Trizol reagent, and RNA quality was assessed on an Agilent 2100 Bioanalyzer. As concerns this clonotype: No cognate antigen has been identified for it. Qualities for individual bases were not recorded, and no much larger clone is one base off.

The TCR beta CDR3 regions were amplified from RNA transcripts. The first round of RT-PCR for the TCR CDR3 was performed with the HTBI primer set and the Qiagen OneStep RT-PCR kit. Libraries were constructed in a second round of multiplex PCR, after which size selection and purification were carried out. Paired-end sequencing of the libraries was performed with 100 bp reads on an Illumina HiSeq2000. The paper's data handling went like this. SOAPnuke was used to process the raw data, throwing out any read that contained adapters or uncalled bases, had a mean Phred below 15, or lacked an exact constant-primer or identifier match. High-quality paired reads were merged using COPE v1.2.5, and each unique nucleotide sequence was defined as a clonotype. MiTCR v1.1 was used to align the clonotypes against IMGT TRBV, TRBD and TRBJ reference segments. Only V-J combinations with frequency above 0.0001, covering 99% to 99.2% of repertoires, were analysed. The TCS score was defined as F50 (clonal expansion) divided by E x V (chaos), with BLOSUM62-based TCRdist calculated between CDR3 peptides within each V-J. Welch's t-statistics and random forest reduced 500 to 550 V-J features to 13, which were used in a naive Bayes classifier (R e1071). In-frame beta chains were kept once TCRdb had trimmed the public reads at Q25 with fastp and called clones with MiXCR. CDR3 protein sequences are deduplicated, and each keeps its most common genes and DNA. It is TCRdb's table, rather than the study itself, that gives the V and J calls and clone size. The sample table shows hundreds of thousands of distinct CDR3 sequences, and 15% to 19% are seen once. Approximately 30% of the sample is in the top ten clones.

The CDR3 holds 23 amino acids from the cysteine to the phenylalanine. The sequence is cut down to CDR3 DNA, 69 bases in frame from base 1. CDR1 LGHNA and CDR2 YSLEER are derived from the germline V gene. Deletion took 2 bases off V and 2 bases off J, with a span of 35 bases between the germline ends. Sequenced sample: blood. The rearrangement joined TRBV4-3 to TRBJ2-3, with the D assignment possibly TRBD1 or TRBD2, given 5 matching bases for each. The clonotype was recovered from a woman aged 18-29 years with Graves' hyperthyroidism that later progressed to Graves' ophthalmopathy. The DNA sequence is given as TGCGCCAGCAGCCAACGTCCGGGATTTTTTGTTGGGGGTGACAATTCATCCACAGATACGCAGTATTTT. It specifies CASSQRPGFFVGGDNSSTDTQYF.